Listed below are T cell receptor beta chains from one sample, sequenced in a study of pediatric ulcerative colitis. The protocol was immunoSEQ multiplex PCR, while the TCRdb copy is restricted to in-frame clones and leaves out a portion. This sample has 30,000 to 35,000 clones, with about 81% found just once. Material: gut tissue. The receptors were sampled from a boy younger than 18 with mild ulcerative colitis. Both conserved end residues are part of each CDR3. A D gene is named only where the DNA matches it firmly. A clone size is listed for some rows: how often the clone was seen (once, few, many), or a class if it is expanded.

j_call: TRBJ2-1; clone_size: once; v_call: TRBV6-1; cdr3_length: 13; d_call: .; cdr3_aa: CASTAGNGIEQFF; cdr3_nt: TGTGCCAGCACAGCCGGGAATGGCATTGAGCAGTTCTTC
j_call: TRBJ2-2; clone_size: few; v_call: TRBV6-1; cdr3_length: 15; d_call: .; cdr3_aa: CASRRGLRNTGELFF; cdr3_nt: TGTGCCAGCAGGCGAGGACTGAGGAACACCGGGGAGCTGTTTTTT
j_call: TRBJ2-1; clone_size: .; v_call: TRBV11-3; cdr3_length: 18; d_call: .; cdr3_aa: CASSLSLVRGDFYNEQFF; cdr3_nt: TGTGCCAGCAGCTTGAGCCTTGTGAGGGGGGACTTTTACAATGAGCAGTTCTTC
j_call: TRBJ2-7; clone_size: .; v_call: TRBV5-1; cdr3_length: 15; d_call: .; cdr3_aa: CASSLVGGLMYEQYF; cdr3_nt: TGCGCCAGCAGCTTGGTTGGGGGGTTGATGTACGAGCAGTACTTC
j_call: TRBJ2-7; clone_size: .; v_call: TRBV6-1; cdr3_length: 12; d_call: .; cdr3_aa: CASSEALGTPDF; cdr3_nt: TGTGCCAGCAGTGAAGCGCTGGGGACTCCGGATTTC
j_call: TRBJ2-7; clone_size: once; v_call: TRBV27; cdr3_length: 14; d_call: .; cdr3_aa: CASSLSQMPYEQYF; cdr3_nt: TGTGCCAGCAGTTTAAGTCAGATGCCCTACGAGCAGTACTTC
j_call: TRBJ1-4; clone_size: .; v_call: TRBV18; cdr3_length: 19; d_call: TRBD1; cdr3_aa: CASSLLGQGVVAVTEKLFF; cdr3_nt: TGTGCCAGCTCCCTTCTTGGACAGGGCGTTGTGGCTGTGACTGAAAAACTGTTTTTT
j_call: TRBJ1-5; clone_size: .; v_call: TRBV19; cdr3_length: 16; d_call: .; cdr3_aa: CASSIRSSLGYQPQHF; cdr3_nt: TGTGCCAGTAGTATTAGAAGCTCTTTGGGGTATCAGCCCCAGCATTTT
j_call: TRBJ1-2; clone_size: .; v_call: TRBV4-1; cdr3_length: 16; d_call: TRBD1; cdr3_aa: CASSQGQTAYGYGYTF; cdr3_nt: TGCGCCAGCAGCCAGGGACAGACTGCTTACGGCTATGGCTACACCTTC
j_call: TRBJ2-2; clone_size: .; v_call: TRBV15; cdr3_length: 14; d_call: .; cdr3_aa: CATSRKGQVGELFF; cdr3_nt: TGTGCCACCAGCAGAAAGGGACAAGTCGGGGAGCTGTTTTTT
j_call: TRBJ2-7; clone_size: .; v_call: TRBV4-1; cdr3_length: 14; d_call: .; cdr3_aa: CASSQDSLWGEQYF; cdr3_nt: TGCGCCAGCAGCCAGGACAGCTTATGGGGGGAGCAGTACTTC
j_call: TRBJ1-1; clone_size: .; v_call: TRBV6-1; cdr3_length: 15; d_call: TRBD1; cdr3_aa: CASSGNRGPTAEAFF; cdr3_nt: TGTGCCAGCAGTGGAAACAGGGGGCCAACGGCTGAAGCTTTCTTT
j_call: TRBJ1-2; clone_size: .; v_call: TRBV5-8; cdr3_length: 12; d_call: .; cdr3_aa: CASSGGNYGYTF; cdr3_nt: TGTGCCAGCAGCGGAGGAAACTATGGCTACACCTTC
j_call: TRBJ1-1; clone_size: .; v_call: TRBV4-2; cdr3_length: 14; d_call: .; cdr3_aa: CASSQGALGRIMVF; cdr3_nt: TGTGCCAGCAGCCAAGGGGCCCTTGGCCGGATAATGGTCTTT
j_call: TRBJ2-7; clone_size: .; v_call: TRBV7-9; cdr3_length: 14; d_call: .; cdr3_aa: CASTPGQVVNEQYF; cdr3_nt: TGTGCCAGCACCCCGGGGCAGGTGGTGAACGAGCAGTACTTC
j_call: TRBJ1-2; clone_size: .; v_call: TRBV13; cdr3_length: 17; d_call: .; cdr3_aa: CASSLGGPGQSNYGYTF; cdr3_nt: TGTGCCAGCAGCTTAGGAGGGCCGGGTCAGTCTAACTATGGCTACACCTTC
j_call: TRBJ1-2; clone_size: .; v_call: TRBV5-8; cdr3_length: 14; d_call: TRBD1; cdr3_aa: CASYATGVNYGYTF; cdr3_nt: TGTGCCAGCTATGCTACAGGGGTAAATTATGGCTACACCTTC